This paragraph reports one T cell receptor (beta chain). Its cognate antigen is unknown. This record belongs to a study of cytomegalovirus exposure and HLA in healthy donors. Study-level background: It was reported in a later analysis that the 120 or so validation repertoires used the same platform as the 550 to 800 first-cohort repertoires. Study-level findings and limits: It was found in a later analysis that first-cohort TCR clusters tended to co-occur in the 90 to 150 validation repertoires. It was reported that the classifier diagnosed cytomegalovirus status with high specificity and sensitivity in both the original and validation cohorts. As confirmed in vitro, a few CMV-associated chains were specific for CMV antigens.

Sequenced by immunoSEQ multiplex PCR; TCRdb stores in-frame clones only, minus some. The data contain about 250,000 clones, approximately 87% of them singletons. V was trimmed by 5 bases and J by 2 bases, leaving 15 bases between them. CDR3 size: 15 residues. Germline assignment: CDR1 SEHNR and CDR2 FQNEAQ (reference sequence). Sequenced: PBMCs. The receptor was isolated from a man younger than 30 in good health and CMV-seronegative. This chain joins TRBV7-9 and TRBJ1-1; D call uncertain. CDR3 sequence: CASSPTVPSNTEAFF. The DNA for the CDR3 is TGTGCCAGCAGCCCCACCGTTCCTAGCAACACTGAAGCTTTCTTT. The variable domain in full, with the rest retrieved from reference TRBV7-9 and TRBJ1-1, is DTGVSQNPRHKITKRGQNVTFRCDPISEHNRLYWYRQTLGQGPEFLTYFQNEAQLEKSRLLSDRFSAERPKGSFSTLEIQRTEQGDSAMYLCASSPTVPSNTEAFFGQGTRLTVV.